The sequence of this T cell receptor beta chain was determined in a study of blood T cell repertoires in COVID-19. In the study overall: Acute and convalescent COVID-19 samples came from the United States, Italy and Spain. Sample material is recorded as cDNA or gDNA derived from T cells, B-cell-depleted T cells, or PBMCs.

V dropped 6 bases and J dropped 1; count of bases not matched to a gene: 10. This CDR3 spans 16 amino acids. Germline CDR1 reads KGHSH; CDR2 reads LQKENI. The repertoire was sequenced with immunoSEQ multiplex PCR; TCRdb's copy has only in-frame clones and lacks some. This sample carries about 140,000 clones, about nine tenths of them seen once, and the ten largest clones take around 0.91%. The rearrangement links TRBV18 to TRBJ1-1, with 8 bases fitting TRBD1. This clonotype was obtained from a woman aged 45-60 years with acute or convalescent COVID-19. Material for sequencing was peripheral blood. CDR3 loop: CASSPTTGTGNTEAFF. CDR3 bases: TGTGCCAGCTCCCCCACAACCGGGACAGGGAACACTGAAGCTTTCTTT.